This note documents a single T cell receptor (beta chain) sequence. The antigen is unknown. In TCRdb, the reads were re-called with MiXCR into one record per CDR3 protein. This table holds 450,000 to 550,000 distinct CDR3 sequences, roughly 42% found once. The data were taken from a study of T cell repertoires in cytomegalovirus infection. At the level of the study: CMV epitopes in the study were HLA-C-restricted (recently identified) and HLA-B-restricted (well studied). Shared public TCR beta signatures pointed to both CMV infection and a matching HLA type.

Findings and limits, study-wide: The ex vivo response was dominated by HLA-C-restricted CMV-specific TCR beta clonotypes. Cumulated frequencies of public TCR beta families served to identify carriers of CMV plus the relevant HLA.

This CDR3 comprises 13 residues. In germline, CDR1 is SGHAT, CDR2 FQNNGV. V was pared by 8 bases and J by 1 base, with 10 bases between. The chain has TRBV11-2 and TRBJ2-3, with D perhaps given as TRBD1 or TRBD2 (6 bases each). Sequencing was performed on cultured PBMCs, taken from culture after CMV antigen stimulation. This sequence originates from a human donor in good health (CMV status not recorded). Some clones in this sample may be carry-over from other donors' samples. The CDR3 DNA reads TGTGCCAGCCGGGGGCTTGGCACAGATACGCAGTATTTT. The encoded protein is CASRGLGTDTQYF.